The rows below give T cell receptor beta chains drawn from one sample of a study of blood T cell repertoires in COVID-19. Assay: immunoSEQ multiplex PCR; the TCRdb copy retains only in-frame clones and omits some. The table includes tens of thousands of clones, around 83% detected once. The sequenced sample was peripheral blood. These receptor sequences come from a human donor in a cohort sampled during active COVID-19. CDR3s include the opening cysteine and the closing phenylalanine or tryptophan. Size is stated for part of the rows, as once, few or many counts, or as a class when the clone is expanded.

clone_size: .; j_call: TRBJ1-5; v_call: TRBV28; cdr3_aa: CASSFWPSNQPQHF
clone_size: .; j_call: TRBJ1-4; v_call: TRBV3-1/TRBV3-2; cdr3_aa: CASSDRVGSEKLFF
clone_size: .; j_call: TRBJ2-6; v_call: TRBV30; cdr3_aa: CAWSRRRKSLSGANVLTF
clone_size: .; j_call: TRBJ2-1; v_call: TRBV3-1/TRBV3-2; cdr3_aa: CASSRGMNEQFF
clone_size: .; j_call: TRBJ2-7; v_call: TRBV20-1; cdr3_aa: CSASHRANEQYF
clone_size: .; j_call: TRBJ2-2; v_call: TRBV7-6; cdr3_aa: CASSLNRGTGELFF
clone_size: .; j_call: TRBJ2-7; v_call: TRBV30; cdr3_aa: CAWKASYEQYF
clone_size: .; j_call: TRBJ1-5; v_call: TRBV6-1; cdr3_aa: CASSDGQGIGQPQHF
clone_size: .; j_call: TRBJ1-3; v_call: TRBV28; cdr3_aa: CASSFTGGLDTIYF
clone_size: .; j_call: TRBJ2-1; v_call: TRBV4-2; cdr3_aa: CASSQASSGGLFSYNEQFF
clone_size: few; j_call: TRBJ2-1; v_call: TRBV19; cdr3_aa: CASSMGLEQFF
clone_size: .; j_call: TRBJ1-1; v_call: TRBV5-1; cdr3_aa: CASSASSAGGWMNTEAFF
clone_size: .; j_call: TRBJ1-6; v_call: TRBV7-2; cdr3_aa: CASSLAGPGRSLHF
clone_size: .; j_call: TRBJ2-3; v_call: TRBV6-1; cdr3_aa: CASSDRGTQYF
clone_size: .; j_call: TRBJ1-5; v_call: TRBV6-1; cdr3_aa: CASSERVQGGYSNQPQHF
clone_size: .; j_call: TRBJ1-2; v_call: TRBV24-1; cdr3_aa: CATSDQPGTGIYGYTF
clone_size: .; j_call: TRBJ2-7; v_call: TRBV14; cdr3_aa: CASSQRGTGSYEQYF
clone_size: .; j_call: TRBJ1-2; v_call: TRBV6-1; cdr3_aa: CASSETQRRGYTF
clone_size: once; j_call: TRBJ2-2; v_call: TRBV19; cdr3_aa: CASGTVNTGELFF
clone_size: .; j_call: TRBJ2-1; v_call: TRBV5-1; cdr3_aa: CASSLVQYNEQFF
clone_size: many; j_call: TRBJ2-2; v_call: TRBV11-2; cdr3_aa: CASSLGASGLTGELFF
clone_size: .; j_call: TRBJ2-1; v_call: TRBV5-4; cdr3_aa: CASKRGGGYNEQFF
clone_size: .; j_call: TRBJ2-2; v_call: TRBV4-1; cdr3_aa: CASSQERSLTGELFF
clone_size: many; j_call: TRBJ1-4; v_call: TRBV10-3; cdr3_aa: CAISESSGGEKLFF
clone_size: .; j_call: TRBJ2-3; v_call: TRBV6-4; cdr3_aa: CASSRAGDAADTQYF
clone_size: .; j_call: TRBJ2-7; v_call: TRBV5-1; cdr3_aa: CASSVQNYEQYF
clone_size: few; j_call: TRBJ1-6; v_call: TRBV6-5; cdr3_aa: CASRLGGDNSPLHF
clone_size: .; j_call: TRBJ2-3; v_call: TRBV15; cdr3_aa: CATSEGQGGQSTDTQYF
clone_size: .; j_call: TRBJ2-7; v_call: TRBV6-6; cdr3_aa: CASSPNGRSYEQYF
clone_size: .; j_call: TRBJ2-1; v_call: TRBV7-8; cdr3_aa: CASSFRLAGGNNEQFF
clone_size: .; j_call: TRBJ1-2; v_call: TRBV21-1; cdr3_aa: CASSKGHPRDYGYTF
clone_size: .; j_call: TRBJ1-1; v_call: TRBV28; cdr3_aa: CASSLLERRAFF
clone_size: .; j_call: TRBJ2-7; v_call: TRBV24-1; cdr3_aa: CATSPYYEQYF
clone_size: few; j_call: TRBJ1-6; v_call: TRBV2; cdr3_aa: CASTLRSQGGSPLHF
clone_size: .; j_call: TRBJ1-2; v_call: TRBV30; cdr3_aa: CAWSRSRQGNGYTF
clone_size: .; j_call: TRBJ1-1; v_call: TRBV10-3; cdr3_aa: CAISPVYGGGKAEAFF
clone_size: many; j_call: TRBJ2-3; v_call: TRBV27; cdr3_aa: CASSLSGGSGGTQYF
clone_size: once; j_call: TRBJ1-1; v_call: TRBV5-6; cdr3_aa: CASSLSWAIYTEAFF
clone_size: once; j_call: TRBJ2-6; v_call: TRBV19; cdr3_aa: CASSPPRAGHSSGANVLTF
clone_size: .; j_call: TRBJ1-1; v_call: TRBV28; cdr3_aa: CASSSEGDRGGLNTEAFF
clone_size: .; j_call: TRBJ2-7; v_call: TRBV19; cdr3_aa: CASSHGVEQYF
clone_size: .; j_call: TRBJ2-5; v_call: TRBV10-2; cdr3_aa: CASSESGFGGSETQYF
clone_size: few; j_call: TRBJ2-3; v_call: TRBV11-2; cdr3_aa: CASSLLGGAATDTQYF
clone_size: .; j_call: TRBJ2-1; v_call: TRBV18; cdr3_aa: CASSPPITVVYNEQFF
clone_size: once; j_call: TRBJ2-1; v_call: TRBV6-1; cdr3_aa: CASSDANTQQRRRGANEQFF
clone_size: few; j_call: TRBJ1-6; v_call: TRBV7-6; cdr3_aa: CASSLSRTANSPLHF
clone_size: .; j_call: TRBJ2-2; v_call: TRBV2; cdr3_aa: CASSDHRGITGELFF
clone_size: .; j_call: TRBJ2-7; v_call: TRBV12-3/TRBV12-4; cdr3_aa: CASRVTGGFEQYF
clone_size: .; j_call: TRBJ1-5; v_call: TRBV7-2; cdr3_aa: CASSLRGNQPQHF
clone_size: .; j_call: TRBJ1-4; v_call: TRBV5-1; cdr3_aa: CASSPGWEGDEKLFF
clone_size: .; j_call: TRBJ2-1; v_call: TRBV12-3/TRBV12-4; cdr3_aa: CASSFGGDNEQFF
clone_size: once; j_call: TRBJ1-1; v_call: TRBV10-1; cdr3_aa: CARTTGYTEAFF